The 4 T cell receptor beta chains given below trace back to one sample, sequenced in a study of immune cell composition in non-small cell lung cancer. Data came from immunoSEQ multiplex PCR; TCRdb stores just in-frame clones and leaves some out. The sample has roughly 15,000 clones; 81% are singletons. The sequencing sample was made of lung tumor tissue. The receptor source for this set is a human donor with non-small cell lung cancer.

The J gene is TRBJ2-1, the V gene TRBV30; 8 nucleotides align to TRBD2. CDR1 is GTSNPN and CDR2 is SVGIG in the germline V gene (reference sequence). The CDR3 spans 16 residues. V dropped 0 bases and J dropped 3; count of bases not matched to a gene: 7. The CDR3 is CAWSVTASGLYNEQFF. In DNA form, the CDR3 reads TGTGCCTGGAGTGTAACCGCTAGCGGGCTCTACAATGAGCAGTTCTTC. The full variable domain, its missing parts supplied by reference TRBV30 and TRBJ2-1, is SQTIHQWPATLVQPVGSPLSLECTVEGTSNPNLYWYRQAAGRGLQLLFYSVGIGQISSEVPQNLSASRPQDRQFILSSKKLLLSDSGFYLCAWSVTASGLYNEQFFGPGTRLTVL.

The J gene is TRBJ2-1, the V gene TRBV30; 7 bases line up with TRBD2. V shed 3 bases, J shed 8 bases, and the junction held 10 bases outside the gene matches. The CDR3 loop spans 14 amino acids. Germline V gene lookup returns CDR1 GTSNPN and CDR2 SVGIG (reference sequence). The CDR3 region has the DNA TGTGCCTGGAGCCCATCCTCTAGCGGCTATGAGCAGTTCTTC. Translated, it gives CAWSPSSSGYEQFF.

This clone was seen more than once but under ten times. For the CDR3, the DNA is TGCGCCAGCAGCGCCTCCCAAGAGACCCAGTACTTC. Translated: CASSASQETQYF. The chain couples TRBV10-2 to TRBJ2-5; D is uncertain. Trimming removed 6 bases at V and 1 base at J, with 6 bases between. CDR1 and CDR2 (germline): WSHSY, SAAADI. CDR3 length equals 12 residues.

The genes are TRBV27 and TRBJ2-7; 12 bases map to TRBD1. CDR3 length equals 17 residues. The junction had 10 bases not matched to a gene; V was cut back by 1 base and J by 6 bases. Germline V gene data show CDR1 as MNHEY and CDR2 as SMNVEV (reference sequence). CDR3 sequence: CASSLYPPGQGASEQYF. The CDR3 DNA reads TGTGCCAGCAGTTTATACCCGCCGGGACAGGGGGCCAGCGAGCAGTACTTC.